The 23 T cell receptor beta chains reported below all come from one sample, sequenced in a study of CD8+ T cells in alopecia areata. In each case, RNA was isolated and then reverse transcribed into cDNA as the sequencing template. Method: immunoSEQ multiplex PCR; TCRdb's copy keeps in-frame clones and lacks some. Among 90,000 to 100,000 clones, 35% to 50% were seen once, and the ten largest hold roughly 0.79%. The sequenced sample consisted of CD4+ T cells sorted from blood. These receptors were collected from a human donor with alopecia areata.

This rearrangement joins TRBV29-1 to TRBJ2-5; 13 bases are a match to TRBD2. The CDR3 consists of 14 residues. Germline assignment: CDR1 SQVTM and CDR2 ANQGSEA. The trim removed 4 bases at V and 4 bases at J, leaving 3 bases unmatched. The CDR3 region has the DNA TGCAGCGTTGTACGACTAGCGGGGGGAGAGACCCAGTACTTC. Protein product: CSVVRLAGGETQYF.

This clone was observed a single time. The CDR3 sequence: CSVEEGGTGSYEQYF. The CDR3, as DNA: TGCAGCGTTGAAGAAGGAGGGACAGGGAGTTACGAGCAGTACTTC. The chain is built from TRBV29-1 and TRBJ2-7, with 9 positions matching TRBD1. After removal of 0 bases from V and 4 bases from J, the junction contained 7 bases not matched to a gene. The CDR3 consists of 15 residues. CDR1 is SQVTM, CDR2 ANQGSEA, per germline.

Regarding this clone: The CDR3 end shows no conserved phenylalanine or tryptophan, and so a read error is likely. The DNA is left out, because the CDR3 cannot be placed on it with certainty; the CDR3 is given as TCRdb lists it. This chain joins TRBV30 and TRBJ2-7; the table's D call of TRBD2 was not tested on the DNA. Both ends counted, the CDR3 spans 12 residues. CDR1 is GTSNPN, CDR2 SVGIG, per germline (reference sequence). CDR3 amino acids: CAWSGTSGTYLT.

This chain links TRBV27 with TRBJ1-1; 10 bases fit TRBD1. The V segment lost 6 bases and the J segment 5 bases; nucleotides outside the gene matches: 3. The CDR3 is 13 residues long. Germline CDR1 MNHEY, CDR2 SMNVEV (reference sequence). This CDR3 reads CASRWTGGTEAFF. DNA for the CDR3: TGTGCCAGCAGGTGGACAGGGGGTACTGAAGCTTTCTTT.

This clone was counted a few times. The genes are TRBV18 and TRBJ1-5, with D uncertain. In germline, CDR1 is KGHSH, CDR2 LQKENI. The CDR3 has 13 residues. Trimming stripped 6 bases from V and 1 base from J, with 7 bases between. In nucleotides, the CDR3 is TGTGCCAGCTCCGCGGACAGCAATCAGCCCCAGCATTTT. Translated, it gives CASSADSNQPQHF.

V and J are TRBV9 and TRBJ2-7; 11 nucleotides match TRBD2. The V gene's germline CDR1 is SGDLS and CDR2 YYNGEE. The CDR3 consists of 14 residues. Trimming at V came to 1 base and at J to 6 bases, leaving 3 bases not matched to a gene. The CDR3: CASSVTSGGVEQYF. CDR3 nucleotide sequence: TGTGCCAGCAGCGTAACTAGCGGGGGTGTCGAGCAGTACTTC. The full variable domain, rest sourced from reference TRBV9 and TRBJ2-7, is DSGVTQTPKHLITATGQRVTLRCSPRSGDLSVYWYQQSLDQGLQFLIQYYNGEERAKGNILERFSAQQFPDLHSELNLSSLELGDSALYFCASSVTSGGVEQYFGPGTRLTVT.

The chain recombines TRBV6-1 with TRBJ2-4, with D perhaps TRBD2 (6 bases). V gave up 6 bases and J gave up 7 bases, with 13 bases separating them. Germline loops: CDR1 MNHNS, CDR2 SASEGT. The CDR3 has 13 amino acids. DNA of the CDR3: TGTGCCAGCAGGCGGGACGCCCCTAACATTCAGTACTTC. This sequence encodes CASRRDAPNIQYF.

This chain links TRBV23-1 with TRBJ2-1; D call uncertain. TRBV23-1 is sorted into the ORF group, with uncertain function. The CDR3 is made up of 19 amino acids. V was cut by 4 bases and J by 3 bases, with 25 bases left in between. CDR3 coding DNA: TGCGCCAGCAGTCCACCGGCCAGGTTGACATACCCGATCTACAATGAGCAGTTCTTC. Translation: CASSPPARLTYPIYNEQFF.

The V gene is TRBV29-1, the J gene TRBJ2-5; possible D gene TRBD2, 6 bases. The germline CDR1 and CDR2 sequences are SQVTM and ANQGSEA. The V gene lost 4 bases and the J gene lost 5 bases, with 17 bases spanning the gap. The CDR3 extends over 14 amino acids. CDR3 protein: CSVGAALGGETQYF. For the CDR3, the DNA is TGCAGCGTTGGGGCCGCACTAGGAGGGGAGACCCAGTACTTC.

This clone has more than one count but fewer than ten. DNA of the CDR3: TGTGCCTGGAGTCCTGGGACCCACGAGCAGTACTTC. It translates to CAWSPGTHEQYF. This rearrangement joins TRBV30 to TRBJ2-7, with D perhaps TRBD1 or TRBD2 (5 bases each). The germline gives CDR1 GTSNPN, CDR2 SVGIG (reference sequence). The CDR3 runs to 12 residues. V was clipped by 2 bases and J by 5 bases, with 10 bases between them. The full variable domain, with the rest looked up from reference TRBV30 and TRBJ2-7, is SQTIHQWPATLVQPVGSPLSLECTVEGTSNPNLYWYRQAAGRGLQLLFYSVGIGQISSEVPQNLSASRPQDRQFILSSKKLLLSDSGFYLCAWSPGTHEQYFGPGTRLTVT.

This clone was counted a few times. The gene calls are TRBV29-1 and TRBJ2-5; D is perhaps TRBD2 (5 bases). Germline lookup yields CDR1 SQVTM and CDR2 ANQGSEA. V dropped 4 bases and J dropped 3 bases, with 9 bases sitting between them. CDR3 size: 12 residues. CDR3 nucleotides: TGCAGCGTTGGAATGGGAGAAGAGACCCAGTACTTC. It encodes CSVGMGEETQYF.

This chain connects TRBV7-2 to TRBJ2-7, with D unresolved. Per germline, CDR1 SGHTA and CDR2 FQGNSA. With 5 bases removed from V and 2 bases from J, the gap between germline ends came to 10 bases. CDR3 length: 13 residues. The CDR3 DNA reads TGTGCCAGCAGCCATGACAAGCCCTACGAGCAGTACTTC. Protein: CASSHDKPYEQYF.

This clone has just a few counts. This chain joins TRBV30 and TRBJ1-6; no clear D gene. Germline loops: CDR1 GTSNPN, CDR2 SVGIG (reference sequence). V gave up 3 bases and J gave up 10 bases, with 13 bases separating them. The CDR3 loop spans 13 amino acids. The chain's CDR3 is CAWRSQDDSPLHF. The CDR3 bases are TGTGCCTGGAGATCGCAGGATGACTCACCCCTCCACTTT.

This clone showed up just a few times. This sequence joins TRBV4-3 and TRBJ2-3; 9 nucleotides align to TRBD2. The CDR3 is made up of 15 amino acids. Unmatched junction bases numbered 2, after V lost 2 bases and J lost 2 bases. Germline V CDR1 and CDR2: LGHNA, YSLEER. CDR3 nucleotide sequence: TGCGCCAGCAGCCAACAGCGGGAGGCCACAGATACGCAGTATTTT. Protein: CASSQQREATDTQYF.

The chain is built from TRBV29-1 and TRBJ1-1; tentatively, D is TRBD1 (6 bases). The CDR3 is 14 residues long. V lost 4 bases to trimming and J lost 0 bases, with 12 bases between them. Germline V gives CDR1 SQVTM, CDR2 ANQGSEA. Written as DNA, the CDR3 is TGCAGCGTTGGATTTAGGGGGTTGAACACTGAAGCTTTCTTT. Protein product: CSVGFRGLNTEAFF.

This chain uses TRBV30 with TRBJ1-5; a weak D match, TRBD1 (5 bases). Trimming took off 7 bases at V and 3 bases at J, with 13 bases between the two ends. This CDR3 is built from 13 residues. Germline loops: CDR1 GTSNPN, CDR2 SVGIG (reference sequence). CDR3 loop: CAFQQDNNQPQHF. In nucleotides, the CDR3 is TGTGCCTTCCAACAGGATAACAATCAGCCCCAGCATTTT.

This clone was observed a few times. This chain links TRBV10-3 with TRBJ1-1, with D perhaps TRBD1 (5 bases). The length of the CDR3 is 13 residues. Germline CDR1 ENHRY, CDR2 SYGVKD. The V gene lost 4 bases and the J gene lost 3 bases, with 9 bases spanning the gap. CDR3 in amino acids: CAISGDRYTEAFF. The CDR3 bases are TGTGCCATCAGTGGAGACAGATACACTGAAGCTTTCTTT.

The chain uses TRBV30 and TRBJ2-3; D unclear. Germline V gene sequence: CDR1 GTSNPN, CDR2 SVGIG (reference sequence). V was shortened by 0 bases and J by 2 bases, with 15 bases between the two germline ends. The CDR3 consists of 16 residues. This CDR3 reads CAWSVGFVAATDTQYF. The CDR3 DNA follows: TGTGCCTGGAGTGTCGGTTTTGTGGCAGCCACAGATACGCAGTATTTT.

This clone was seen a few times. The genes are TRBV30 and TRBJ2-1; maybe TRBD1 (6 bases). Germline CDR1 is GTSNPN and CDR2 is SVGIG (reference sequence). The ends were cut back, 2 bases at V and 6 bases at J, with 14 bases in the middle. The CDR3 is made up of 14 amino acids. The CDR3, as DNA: TGTGCCTGGAGTCAGTATGCAGGGGCCAATGAGCAGTTCTTC. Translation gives CAWSQYAGANEQFF. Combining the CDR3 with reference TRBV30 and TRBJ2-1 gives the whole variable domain SQTIHQWPATLVQPVGSPLSLECTVEGTSNPNLYWYRQAAGRGLQLLFYSVGIGQISSEVPQNLSASRPQDRQFILSSKKLLLSDSGFYLCAWSQYAGANEQFFGPGTRLTVL.

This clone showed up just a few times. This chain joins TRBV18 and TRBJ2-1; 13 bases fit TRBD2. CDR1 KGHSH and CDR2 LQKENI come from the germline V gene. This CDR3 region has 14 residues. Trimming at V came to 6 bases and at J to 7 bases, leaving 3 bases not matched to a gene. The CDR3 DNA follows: TGTGCCAGCTCTTCGACTAGCGGGGGGAATGAGCAGTTCTTC. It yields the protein CASSSTSGGNEQFF.

Written as DNA, the CDR3 is TGTGCCTGGAGGAAAGCGGGGGGTTACGAGCAGTACTTC. This sequence encodes CAWRKAGGYEQYF. The chain combines TRBV30 with TRBJ2-7, with TRBD2 identical over 9 bases. This CDR3 contains 13 residues. Germline assignment: CDR1 GTSNPN and CDR2 SVGIG (reference sequence). Losses at the gene ends were 3 bases for V and 4 bases for J; bases not matched to a gene: 4.

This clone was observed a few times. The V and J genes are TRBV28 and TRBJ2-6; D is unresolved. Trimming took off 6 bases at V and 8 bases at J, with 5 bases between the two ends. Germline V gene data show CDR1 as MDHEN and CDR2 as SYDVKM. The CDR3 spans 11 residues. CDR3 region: CASRATNVLTF. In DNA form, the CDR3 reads TGTGCCAGCAGGGCTACCAACGTCCTGACTTTC.

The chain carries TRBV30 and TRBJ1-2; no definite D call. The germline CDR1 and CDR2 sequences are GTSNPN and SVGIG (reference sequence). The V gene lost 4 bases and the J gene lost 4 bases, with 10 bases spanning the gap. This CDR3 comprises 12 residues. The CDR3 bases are TGTGCCTGGAATCCCGGCTCCTATGGCTACACCTTC. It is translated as CAWNPGSYGYTF.